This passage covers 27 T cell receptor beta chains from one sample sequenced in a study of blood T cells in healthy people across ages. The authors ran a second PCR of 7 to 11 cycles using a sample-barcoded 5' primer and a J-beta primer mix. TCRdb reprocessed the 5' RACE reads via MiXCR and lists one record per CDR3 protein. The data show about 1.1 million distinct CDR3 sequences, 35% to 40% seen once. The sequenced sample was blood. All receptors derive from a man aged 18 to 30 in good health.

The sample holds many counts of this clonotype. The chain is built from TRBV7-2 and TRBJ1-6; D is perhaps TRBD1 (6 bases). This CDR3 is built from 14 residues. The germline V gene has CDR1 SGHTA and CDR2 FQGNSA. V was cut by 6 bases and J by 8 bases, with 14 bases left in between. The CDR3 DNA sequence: TGTGCCAGCAGACGAACAGGGCCTCATTCACCCCTCCACTTT. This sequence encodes CASRRTGPHSPLHF.

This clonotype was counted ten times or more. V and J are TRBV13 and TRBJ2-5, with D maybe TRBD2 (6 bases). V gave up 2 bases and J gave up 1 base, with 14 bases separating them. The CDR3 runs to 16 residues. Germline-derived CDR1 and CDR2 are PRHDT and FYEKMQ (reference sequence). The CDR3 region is CASSLRGDGGQETQYF. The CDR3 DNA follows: TGTGCCAGCAGCTTAAGGGGAGACGGGGGCCAAGAGACCCAGTACTTC. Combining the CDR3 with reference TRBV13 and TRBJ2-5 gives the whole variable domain AAGVIQSPRHLIKEKRETATLKCYPIPRHDTVYWYQQGPGQDPQFLISFYEKMQSDKGSIPDRFSAQQFSDYHSELNMSSLELGDSALYFCASSLRGDGGQETQYFGPGTRLLVL.

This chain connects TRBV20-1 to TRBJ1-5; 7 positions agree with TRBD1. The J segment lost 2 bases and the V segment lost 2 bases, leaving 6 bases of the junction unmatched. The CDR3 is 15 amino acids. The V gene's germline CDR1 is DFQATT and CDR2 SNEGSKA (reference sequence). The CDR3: CSARRTGVGNQPQHF. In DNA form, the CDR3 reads TGCAGTGCTAGAAGGACAGGCGTGGGCAATCAGCCCCAGCATTTT.

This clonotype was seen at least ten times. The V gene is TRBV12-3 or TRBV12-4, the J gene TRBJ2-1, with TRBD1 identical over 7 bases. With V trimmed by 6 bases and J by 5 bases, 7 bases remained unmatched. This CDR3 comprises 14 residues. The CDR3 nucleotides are TGTGCCAGCAGCCCCGGGACAGCGGACAATGAGCAGTTCTTC. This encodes CASSPGTADNEQFF.

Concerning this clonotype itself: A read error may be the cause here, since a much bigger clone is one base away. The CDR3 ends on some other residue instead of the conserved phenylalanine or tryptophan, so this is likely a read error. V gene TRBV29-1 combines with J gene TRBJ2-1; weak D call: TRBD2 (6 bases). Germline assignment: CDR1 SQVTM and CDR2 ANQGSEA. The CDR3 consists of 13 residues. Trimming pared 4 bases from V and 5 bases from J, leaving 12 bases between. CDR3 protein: CSVGLGFDNEQFY. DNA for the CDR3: TGCAGCGTTGGACTAGGGTTTGACAATGAGCAGTTCTAC.

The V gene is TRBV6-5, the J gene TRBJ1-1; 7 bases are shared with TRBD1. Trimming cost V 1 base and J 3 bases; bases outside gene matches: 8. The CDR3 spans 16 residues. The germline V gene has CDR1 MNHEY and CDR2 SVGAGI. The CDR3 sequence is CASSYLISGGDTEAFF. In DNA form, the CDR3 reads TGTGCCAGCAGTTACTTAATCTCAGGGGGAGACACTGAAGCTTTCTTT.

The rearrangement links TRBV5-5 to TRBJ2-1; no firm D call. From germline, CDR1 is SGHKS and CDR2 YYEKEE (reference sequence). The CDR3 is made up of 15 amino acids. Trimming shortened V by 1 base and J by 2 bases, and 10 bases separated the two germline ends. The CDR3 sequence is CASSLTDSPYNEQFF. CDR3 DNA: TGTGCCAGCAGCTTGACTGATTCCCCCTACAATGAGCAGTTCTTC.

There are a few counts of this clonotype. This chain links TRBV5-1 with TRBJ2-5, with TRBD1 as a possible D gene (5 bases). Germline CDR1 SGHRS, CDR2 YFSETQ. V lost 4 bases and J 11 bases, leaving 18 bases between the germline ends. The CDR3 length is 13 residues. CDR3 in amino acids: CASSPDNYNEQYF. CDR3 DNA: TGCGCCAGCAGCCCGGACAACTACAATGAGCAGTACTTC.

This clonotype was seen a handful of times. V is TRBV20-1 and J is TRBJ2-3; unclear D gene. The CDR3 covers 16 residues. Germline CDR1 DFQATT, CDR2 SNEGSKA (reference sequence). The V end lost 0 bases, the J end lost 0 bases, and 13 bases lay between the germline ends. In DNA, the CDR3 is TGCAGTGCTAGAGATCTCGGGCGGTCAAGCACAGATACGCAGTATTTT. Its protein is CSARDLGRSSTDTQYF.

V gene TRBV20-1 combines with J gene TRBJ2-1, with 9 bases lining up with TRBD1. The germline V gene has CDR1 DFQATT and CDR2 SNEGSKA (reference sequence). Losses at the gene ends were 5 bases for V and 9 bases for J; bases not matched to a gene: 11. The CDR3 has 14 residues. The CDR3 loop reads CSAPGTGRNTEQFF. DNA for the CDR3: TGCAGTGCTCCAGGGACAGGGAGGAATACTGAGCAGTTCTTC.

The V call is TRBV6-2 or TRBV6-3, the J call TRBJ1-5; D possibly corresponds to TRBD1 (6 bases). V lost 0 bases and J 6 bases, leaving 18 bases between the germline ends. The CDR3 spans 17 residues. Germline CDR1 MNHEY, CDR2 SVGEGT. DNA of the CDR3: TGTGCCAGCAGTTACTCGAGGAACAGGGTGGGGATTCAGCCCCAGCATTTT. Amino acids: CASSYSRNRVGIQPQHF.

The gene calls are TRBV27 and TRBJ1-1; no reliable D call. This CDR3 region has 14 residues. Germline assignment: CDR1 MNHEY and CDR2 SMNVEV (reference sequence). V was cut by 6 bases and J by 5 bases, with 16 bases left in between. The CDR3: CASSTLGSRTEAFF. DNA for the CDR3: TGTGCCAGCAGCACCCTGGGGTCGAGGACTGAAGCTTTCTTT.

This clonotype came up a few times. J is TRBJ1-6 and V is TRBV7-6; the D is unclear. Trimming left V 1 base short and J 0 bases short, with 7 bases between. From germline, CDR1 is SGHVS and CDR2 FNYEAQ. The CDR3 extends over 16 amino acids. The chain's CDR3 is CASSLEDSSYNSPLHF. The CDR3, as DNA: TGTGCCAGCAGCTTAGAGGATAGCTCCTATAATTCACCCCTCCACTTT.

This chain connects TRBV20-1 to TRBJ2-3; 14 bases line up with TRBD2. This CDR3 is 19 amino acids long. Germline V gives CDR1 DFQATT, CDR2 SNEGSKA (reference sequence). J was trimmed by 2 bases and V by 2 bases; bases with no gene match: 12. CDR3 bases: TGCAGTGCTAGACCCCTTGGGGGGACTAGCGGGGGAAACACAGATACGCAGTATTTT. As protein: CSARPLGGTSGGNTDTQYF.

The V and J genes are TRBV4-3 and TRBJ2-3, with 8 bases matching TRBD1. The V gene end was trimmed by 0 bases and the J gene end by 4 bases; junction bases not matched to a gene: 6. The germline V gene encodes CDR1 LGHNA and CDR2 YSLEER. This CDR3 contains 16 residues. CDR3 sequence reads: CASSQDLPGGADTQYF. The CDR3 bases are TGCGCCAGCAGCCAAGATTTGCCAGGGGGCGCAGATACGCAGTATTTT.

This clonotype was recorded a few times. CDR3 in amino acids: CASSLLGLGEQFF. Here the CDR3 DNA reads TGCGCCAGCAGCTTGTTGGGGTTAGGTGAGCAGTTCTTC. The chain uses TRBV5-1 and TRBJ2-1; no definite D call. Per germline, CDR1 SGHRS and CDR2 YFSETQ. The V and J ends lost 1 base and 9 bases respectively, with 11 bases between them. This CDR3 spans 13 amino acids.

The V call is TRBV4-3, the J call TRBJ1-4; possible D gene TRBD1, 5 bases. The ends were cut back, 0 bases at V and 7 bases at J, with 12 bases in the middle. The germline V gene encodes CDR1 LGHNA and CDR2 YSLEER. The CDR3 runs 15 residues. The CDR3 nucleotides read TGCGCCAGCAGCCAAGATCCCCGGGGACGTGAAAAACTGTTTTTT. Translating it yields CASSQDPRGREKLFF.

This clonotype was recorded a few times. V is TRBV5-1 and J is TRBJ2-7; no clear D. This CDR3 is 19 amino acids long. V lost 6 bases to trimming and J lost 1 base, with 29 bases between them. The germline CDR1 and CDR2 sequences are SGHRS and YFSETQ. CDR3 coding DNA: TGCGCCAGCAACCTACACGAAGCCGGACCGATCGTGTCATCCTACGAGCAGTACTTC. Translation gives CASNLHEAGPIVSSYEQYF. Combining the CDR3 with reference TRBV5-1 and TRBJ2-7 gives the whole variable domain KAGVTQTPRYLIKTRGQQVTLSCSPISGHRSVSWYQQTPGQGLQFLFEYFSETQRNKGNFPGRFSGRQFSNSRSEMNVSTLELGDSALYLCASNLHEAGPIVSSYEQYFGPGTRLTVT.

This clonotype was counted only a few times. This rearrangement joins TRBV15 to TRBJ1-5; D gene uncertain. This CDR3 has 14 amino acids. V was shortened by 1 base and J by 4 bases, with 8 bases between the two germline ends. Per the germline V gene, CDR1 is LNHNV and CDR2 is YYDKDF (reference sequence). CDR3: CATSRGQPNQPQHF. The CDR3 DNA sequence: TGTGCCACCAGCAGAGGCCAGCCGAATCAGCCCCAGCATTTT.

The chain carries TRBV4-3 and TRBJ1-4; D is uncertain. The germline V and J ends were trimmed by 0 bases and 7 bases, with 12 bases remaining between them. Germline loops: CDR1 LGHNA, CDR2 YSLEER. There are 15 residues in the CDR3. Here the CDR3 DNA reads TGCGCCAGCAGCCAAGAATTCAGATCGGGTGAAAAACTGTTTTTT. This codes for CASSQEFRSGEKLFF.

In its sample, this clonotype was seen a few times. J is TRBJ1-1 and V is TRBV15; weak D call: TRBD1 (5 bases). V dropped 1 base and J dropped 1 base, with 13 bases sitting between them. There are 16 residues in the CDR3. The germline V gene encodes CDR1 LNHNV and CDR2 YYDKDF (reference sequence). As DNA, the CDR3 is TGTGCCACCAGCAGAGCAGTTGGGCAGGGGAACACTGAAGCTTTCTTT. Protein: CATSRAVGQGNTEAFF.

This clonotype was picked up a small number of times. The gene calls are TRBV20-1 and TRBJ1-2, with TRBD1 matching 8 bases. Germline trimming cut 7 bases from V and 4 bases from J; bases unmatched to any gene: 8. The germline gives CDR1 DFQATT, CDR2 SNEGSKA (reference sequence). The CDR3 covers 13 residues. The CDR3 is CSGLTGETYGYTF. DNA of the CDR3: TGCAGTGGGCTGACAGGGGAAACCTATGGCTACACCTTC.

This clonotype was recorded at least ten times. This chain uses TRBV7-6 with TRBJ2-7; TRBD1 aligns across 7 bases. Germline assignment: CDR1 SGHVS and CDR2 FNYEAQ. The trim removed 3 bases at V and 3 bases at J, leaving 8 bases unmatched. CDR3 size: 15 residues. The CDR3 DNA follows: TGTGCCAGCAGCTTCGAACCGGGACAGAGCTACGAGCAGTACTTC. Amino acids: CASSFEPGQSYEQYF.

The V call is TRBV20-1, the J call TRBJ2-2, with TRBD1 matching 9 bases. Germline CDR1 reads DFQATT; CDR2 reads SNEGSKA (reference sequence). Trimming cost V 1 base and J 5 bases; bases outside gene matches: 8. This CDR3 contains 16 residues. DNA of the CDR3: TGCAGTGCTAGAGCCTCTCCCGGGACAGGGACCGGGGAGCTGTTTTTT. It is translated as CSARASPGTGTGELFF.

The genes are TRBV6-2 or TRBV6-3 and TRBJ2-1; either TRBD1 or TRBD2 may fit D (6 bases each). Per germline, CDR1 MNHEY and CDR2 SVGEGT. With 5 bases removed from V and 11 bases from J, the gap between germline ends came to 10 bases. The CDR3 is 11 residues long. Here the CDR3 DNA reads TGTGCCAGCAGTAGGGGGGACAAGCAGTTCTTC. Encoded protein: CASSRGDKQFF.

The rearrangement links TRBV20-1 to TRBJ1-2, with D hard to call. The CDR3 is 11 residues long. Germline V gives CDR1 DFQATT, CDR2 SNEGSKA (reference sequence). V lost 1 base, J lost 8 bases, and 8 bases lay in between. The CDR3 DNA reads TGCAGTGCTAGAGTTCCGGGCGGCTACACCTTC. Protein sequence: CSARVPGGYTF.

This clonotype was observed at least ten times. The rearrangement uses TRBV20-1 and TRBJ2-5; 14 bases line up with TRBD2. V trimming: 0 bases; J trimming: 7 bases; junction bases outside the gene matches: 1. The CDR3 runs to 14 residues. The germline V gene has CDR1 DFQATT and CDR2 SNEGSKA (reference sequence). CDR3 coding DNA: TGCAGTGCTAGAGAAGGGACTAGCGGGGGGACCCAGTACTTC. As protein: CSAREGTSGGTQYF.